The 19 T cell receptor beta chains below all came from one sample that was sequenced in a study of shared clonotypes between healthy human individuals. Assay: immunoSEQ multiplex PCR; the TCRdb copy retains only in-frame clones and omits some. The table shows over 700,000 clones, with 72% occurring only once. Specimen: memory CD4+ T cells sorted from blood. This sample's subset: CD45RA-negative fraction. These receptors were collected from a young woman in good health.

This clone was observed a handful of times. Other DNA sequences in this specimen translate into the identical CDR3. The CDR3 sequence: CSVAGGRYNEQFF. Here the CDR3 DNA reads TGCAGCGTTGCGGGCGGGAGGTACAATGAGCAGTTCTTC. The chain employs TRBV29-1 and TRBJ2-1; 8 nucleotides match TRBD2. There are 13 residues in the CDR3. Per the germline V gene, CDR1 is SQVTM and CDR2 is ANQGSEA. V gave up 4 bases and J gave up 4 bases; unmatched junction bases: 3.

The chain combines TRBV10-3 with TRBJ2-1, with a tentative D call TRBD2 (5 bases). In germline, CDR1 is ENHRY, CDR2 SYGVKD. Trimming pared 11 bases from V and 8 bases from J, leaving 19 bases between. The CDR3 loop spans 13 amino acids. The CDR3 loop reads CAAGIGVSDEQFF. In DNA, the CDR3 is TGTGCCGCCGGGATAGGAGTCTCTGATGAGCAGTTCTTC.

This clone was recorded many times. The V and J genes are TRBV11-2 and TRBJ2-2, with TRBD1 matching 7 bases. V lost 3 bases, J lost 7 bases, and 8 bases stayed unmatched. The germline V gene has CDR1 SGHAT and CDR2 FQNNGV. The length of the CDR3 is 15 residues. The CDR3, as DNA: TGTGCCAGCAGCTTCTACAGGGGCCCAAGCGGGGAGCTGTTTTTT. Protein product: CASSFYRGPSGELFF.

V usage is TRBV5-1 and J usage is TRBJ1-1, with 7 bases identical to TRBD1. The CDR3 covers 14 residues. V lost 4 bases to trimming and J lost 5 bases; unmatched junction nucleotides: 8. Germline V gene lookup returns CDR1 SGHRS and CDR2 YFSETQ. CDR3 nucleotides: TGCGCCAGCAGCCTGTATACAGGGGAGACTGAAGCTTTCTTT. Protein: CASSLYTGETEAFF.

The J gene is TRBJ2-3, the V gene TRBV7-8, with 7 bases aligning to TRBD2. Germline values: CDR1 SGHVS, CDR2 FQNEAQ. J gave up 0 bases and V 4 bases, and 10 bases lay outside the gene matches. This CDR3 region has 17 residues. The CDR3 DNA reads TGTGCCAGCAGCTGGTCTAGCGGAGTCTCTAGCACAGATACGCAGTATTTT. This translates into CASSWSSGVSSTDTQYF.

The chain uses TRBV2 and TRBJ2-2; the D gene could be TRBD1 or TRBD2 (5 bases each). Germline lookup yields CDR1 SNHLY and CDR2 FYNNEI. This CDR3 contains 13 residues. Trimming cost V 6 bases and J 5 bases, with 10 bases left between them. CDR3 in DNA: TGTGCCAGCAGAGGGGACGCGACCGGGGAGCTGTTTTTT. Its translation: CASRGDATGELFF.

V gene TRBV7-2 combines with J gene TRBJ2-5; the D is unclear. V lost 0 bases and J 3 bases, leaving 5 bases between the germline ends. The CDR3 has 13 residues. Per the germline V gene, CDR1 is SGHTA and CDR2 is FQGNSA. The DNA of the CDR3 is TGTGCCAGCAGCTTAGCTCTAGAAGAGACCCAGTACTTC. Amino acid sequence: CASSLALEETQYF.

J is TRBJ2-7 and V is TRBV18; D might be TRBD1 (5 bases). The CDR3 totals 12 residues. The V and J ends lost 4 bases and 5 bases respectively, with 9 bases between them. Germline CDR1 is KGHSH and CDR2 is LQKENI. The CDR3 loop is CASSQTDNEQYF. The CDR3 DNA sequence: TGTGCCAGCTCACAGACAGACAACGAGCAGTACTTC.

The chain joins TRBV30 to TRBJ2-3; no clear D. V lost 1 base, J lost 2 bases, and 7 bases lay in between. Germline assignment: CDR1 GTSNPN and CDR2 SVGIG (reference sequence). The CDR3 consists of 13 residues. CDR3 sequence (DNA): TGTGCCTGGAGTGCGGGTTACACAGATACGCAGTATTTT. Translation gives CAWSAGYTDTQYF.

Only a few counts were recorded for this clone. The chain employs TRBV5-5 and TRBJ1-1; TRBD1 is a possible D gene (6 bases). V gave up 5 bases and J gave up 4 bases, with 15 bases separating them. Looked up from germline, CDR1 is SGHKS and CDR2 is YYEKEE (reference sequence). There are 14 residues in the CDR3. CDR3 loop: CASRPEGHSTEAFF. In nucleotides, the CDR3 is TGTGCCAGCAGACCAGAGGGACACAGCACTGAAGCTTTCTTT.

V usage is TRBV6-1 and J usage is TRBJ1-1, with TRBD1 matching 8 bases. The CDR3 is 15 amino acids. Losses at the gene ends were 4 bases for V and 3 bases for J; bases not matched to a gene: 7. CDR1 is MNHNS, CDR2 SASEGT, per germline. The CDR3 protein is CASSARQGMDTEAFF. CDR3 coding DNA: TGTGCCAGCAGTGCTAGACAGGGGATGGACACTGAAGCTTTCTTT.

The chain employs TRBV6-4 and TRBJ2-1, with 8 bases lining up with TRBD2. There are 15 residues in the CDR3. Germline lookup yields CDR1 MRHNA and CDR2 SNTAGT. J gave up 8 bases and V 2 bases, and 8 bases lay outside the gene matches. CDR3: CASSDEGTRIHEQFF. DNA for the CDR3: TGTGCCAGCAGTGACGAGGGGACTAGAATCCATGAGCAGTTCTTC.

The genes are TRBV7-9 and TRBJ2-7, with a tentative D call TRBD1 (6 bases). This CDR3 region has 14 residues. Germline CDR1 is SEHNR and CDR2 is FQNEAQ (reference sequence). Trimming cost V 2 bases and J 4 bases, with 12 bases left between them. The CDR3 loop reads CASSLFEGEYEQYF. In DNA form, the CDR3 reads TGTGCCAGCAGCTTATTCGAGGGGGAGTACGAGCAGTACTTC.

The V gene is TRBV13, the J gene TRBJ2-1, with D possibly matching TRBD2 (6 bases). In germline, CDR1 is PRHDT, CDR2 FYEKMQ (reference sequence). The CDR3 runs 16 residues. V was trimmed by 5 bases and J by 0 bases, leaving 14 bases between them. The CDR3 spells CASSDLAASSYNEQFF. The CDR3 DNA is TGTGCCAGCAGCGATTTAGCGGCGAGCTCCTACAATGAGCAGTTCTTC. The full variable domain, with the rest looked up from reference TRBV13 and TRBJ2-1, is AAGVIQSPRHLIKEKRETATLKCYPIPRHDTVYWYQQGPGQDPQFLISFYEKMQSDKGSIPDRFSAQQFSDYHSELNMSSLELGDSALYFCASSDLAASSYNEQFFGPGTRLTVL.

The chain recombines TRBV11-3 with TRBJ2-3, with unresolved D. Germline V gives CDR1 SGHNT, CDR2 YENEEA. Trimming left V 5 bases short and J 0 bases short, with 6 bases between. CDR3 length: 13 amino acids. This CDR3 reads CASSQSSTDTQYF. The CDR3 bases are TGTGCCAGCAGCCAATCAAGCACAGATACGCAGTATTTT. The full variable domain, in which reference TRBV11-3 and TRBJ2-3 provide the parts outside the CDR3, is EAGVVQSPRYKIIEKKQPVAFWCNPISGHNTLYWYLQNLGQGPELLIRYENEEAVDDSQLPKDRFSAERLKGVDSTLKIQPAELGDSAVYLCASSQSSTDTQYFGPGTRLTVL.

V and J are TRBV6-1 and TRBJ2-7; 10 positions agree with TRBD1. The ends lost 4 bases at V and 3 bases at J; junction bases unmatched: 6. The length of the CDR3 is 15 residues. Germline V gene sequence: CDR1 MNHNS, CDR2 SASEGT. In DNA, the CDR3 is TGTGCCAGCAGTGTGGGGACAGGGGATATCTACGAGCAGTACTTC. Amino acid sequence: CASSVGTGDIYEQYF.

Remarks on this clone: This clone may be a read error of a much larger clone one base away. This same CDR3 is encoded by further DNA sequences in the sample. V usage is TRBV6-5 and J usage is TRBJ1-1; tentatively, D is TRBD1 (6 bases). Germline loops: CDR1 MNHEY, CDR2 SVGAGI. This CDR3 is built from 15 residues. The CDR3 protein is CASSYSRQGHTEAFF. The DNA for the CDR3 is TGTGCCAGCAGCTACTCGAGGCAGGGGCACACTGAAGCTTTCTTT.

Of note for this clone: A read error may explain this, as a much larger clone is one base away. V usage is TRBV27 and J usage is TRBJ2-6; D unresolved. Germline loops: CDR1 MNHEY, CDR2 SMNVEV (reference sequence). V was trimmed by 1 base and J by 0 bases, leaving 4 bases between them. The CDR3 loop spans 15 amino acids. CDR3: CASSLWSSGANVLTF. The CDR3 DNA sequence: TGTGCCAGCAGTTTATGGAGCTCTGGGGCCAACGTCCTGACTTTC.

The gene calls are TRBV27 and TRBJ1-1; no reliable D call. Trimming stripped 3 bases from V and 1 base from J, with 9 bases between. This CDR3 contains 14 residues. Germline CDR1 and CDR2: MNHEY and SMNVEV (reference sequence). The CDR3 sequence is CASSFVAANTEAFF. The CDR3 nucleotides are TGTGCCAGCAGTTTTGTGGCAGCGAACACTGAAGCTTTCTTT.